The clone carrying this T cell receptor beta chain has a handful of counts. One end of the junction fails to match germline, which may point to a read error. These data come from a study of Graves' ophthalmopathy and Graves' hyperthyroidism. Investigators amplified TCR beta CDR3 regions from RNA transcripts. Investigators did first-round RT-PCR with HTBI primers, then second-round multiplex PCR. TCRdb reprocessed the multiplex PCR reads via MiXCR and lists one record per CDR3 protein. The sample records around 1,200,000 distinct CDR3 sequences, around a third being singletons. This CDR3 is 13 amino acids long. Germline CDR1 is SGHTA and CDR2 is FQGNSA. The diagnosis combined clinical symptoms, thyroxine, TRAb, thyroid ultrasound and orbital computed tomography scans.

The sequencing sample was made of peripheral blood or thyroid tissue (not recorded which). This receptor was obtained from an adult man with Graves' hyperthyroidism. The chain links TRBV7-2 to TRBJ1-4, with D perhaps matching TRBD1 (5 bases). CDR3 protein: CASSAGNGEKLFF. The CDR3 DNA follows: TGCGCCAGCAGCGCAGGGAACGGTGAAAAACTGTTTTTT.